The clone carrying this T cell receptor (beta chain) was picked up many times. This sample is drawn from a study of regulatory T cells in long-lasting Graves disease. As to time point: persistent/refractory GD, antithyroid drugs over 5 years with positive TRAb. PBMC RNA was the source of the TCR library. Construction of the TCR beta libraries employed iRepertoire HTBI primers in conjunction with Arm-PCR of CDR3 regions. TCRdb redid the calling of the multiplex PCR reads with MiXCR, one entry per CDR3 protein. This repertoire shows some 420,000 distinct CDR3 sequences, approximately 22% found once; its top ten account for 13%. This TCR derives from a female donor with Graves disease. Sequencing used peripheral blood mononuclear cells (PBMCs), obtained when the disease was refractory, from a patient treated with antithyroid drugs.

The CDR3 DNA reads TGTGCCAGCAGCGAGACAGCTAACACTGAAGCTTTCTTT. Amino acids: CASSETANTEAFF. This chain connects TRBV7-9 to TRBJ1-1; tentatively, D is TRBD1 (5 bases). The ends were cut back, 5 bases at V and 2 bases at J, with 9 bases in the middle. The CDR3 runs 13 residues. Germline lookup yields CDR1 SEHNR and CDR2 FQNEAQ (reference sequence).